Listed below are T cell receptor beta chains from one sample, sequenced in a study of T cell responses to AZD1222 COVID-19 vaccine. Clones were read by immunoSEQ multiplex PCR, and TCRdb kept only the in-frame ones, dropping some. The table includes around 20,000 clones, approximately 84% detected once. This specimen was peripheral blood, taken 28 days after the second AZD1222 dose. These TCRs come from an adult who received the AZD1222 COVID-19 vaccine. Both conserved end residues are part of each CDR3. Each record gives: D gene, J gene, V gene, clone size, CDR3 protein, CDR3 DNA. D genes are given only for firm matches. For some rows the clone size is stated as once, few or many, or as a class when expanded; others skip it.

D: TRBD2
J: TRBJ2-1
V: TRBV5-1
size: -
CDR3: CASTLAGGGGEQFF
DNA: TGCGCCAGCACACTAGCGGGAGGTGGAGGTGAGCAGTTCTTC

D: -
J: TRBJ1-2
V: TRBV5-1
size: -
CDR3: CASSLVAGMGDGYTF
DNA: TGCGCCAGCAGCTTGGTTGCAGGGATGGGTGATGGCTACACCTTC

D: TRBD2
J: TRBJ2-5
V: TRBV6-1
size: -
CDR3: CASRELAGGFRETQYF
DNA: TGTGCCAGCAGGGAACTAGCGGGAGGGTTCCGGGAGACCCAGTACTTC

D: TRBD1
J: TRBJ2-7
V: TRBV5-6
size: -
CDR3: CASSIRVGQGVHEQYF
DNA: TGTGCCAGCAGCATCCGAGTGGGGCAGGGGGTCCACGAGCAGTACTTC

D: TRBD2
J: TRBJ2-3
V: TRBV19
size: -
CDR3: CASSMGRAADTQYF
DNA: TGTGCCAGTAGTATGGGGAGGGCCGCAGATACGCAGTATTTT

D: -
J: TRBJ1-1
V: TRBV28
size: few
CDR3: CASRPTTEEGEAFF
DNA: TGTGCCAGCAGGCCGACGACGGAGGAGGGTGAAGCTTTCTTT

D: -
J: TRBJ2-5
V: TRBV7-2
size: -
CDR3: CASSSQPPGHYQETQYF
DNA: TGTGCCAGCAGCTCCCAACCTCCGGGACACTACCAAGAGACCCAGTACTTC

D: -
J: TRBJ2-3
V: TRBV19
size: -
CDR3: CASSISDTQYF
DNA: TGTGCCAGTAGTATTTCAGATACGCAGTATTTT

D: -
J: TRBJ1-2
V: TRBV12-3/TRBV12-4
size: -
CDR3: CASSSGGGNGYTF
DNA: TGTGCCAGCAGTTCAGGCGGGGGCAATGGCTACACCTTC

D: -
J: TRBJ2-7
V: TRBV23-1
size: -
CDR3: CASSPVYEQYF
DNA: TGCGCCAGCAGCCCGGTCTACGAGCAGTACTTC

D: -
J: TRBJ1-6
V: TRBV6-5
size: -
CDR3: CASSYRGRNSPLHF
DNA: TGTGCCAGCAGTTATCGGGGGAGGAATTCACCCCTCCACTTT

D: TRBD2
J: TRBJ2-7
V: TRBV4-1
size: once
CDR3: CASSHLAGGSSYEQYF
DNA: TGCGCCAGCAGCCATCTAGCGGGAGGTTCCTCCTACGAGCAGTACTTC

D: -
J: TRBJ1-3
V: TRBV5-1
size: once
CDR3: CASSRTTGTHGNTIYF
DNA: TGCGCCAGCAGCCGAACGACCGGGACGCATGGAAACACCATATATTTT

D: -
J: TRBJ2-6
V: TRBV18
size: once
CDR3: CASSPPGARGANVLTF
DNA: TGTGCCAGCTCACCACCGGGTGCTCGCGGGGCCAACGTCCTGACTTTC

D: -
J: TRBJ1-1
V: TRBV19
size: few
CDR3: CASSISQNTEAFF
DNA: TGTGCCAGTAGTATAAGCCAGAACACTGAAGCTTTCTTT

D: TRBD2
J: TRBJ2-7
V: TRBV3-1/TRBV3-2
size: -
CDR3: CASSQARTSGSSYEQYF
DNA: TGTGCCAGCAGCCAAGCCCGGACTAGCGGGAGCTCCTACGAGCAGTACTTC

D: -
J: TRBJ2-1
V: TRBV6-5
size: -
CDR3: CASRPRRVPRDEQFF
DNA: TGTGCCAGCAGGCCCCGCCGGGTCCCGAGGGATGAGCAGTTCTTC

D: -
J: TRBJ1-2
V: TRBV21-1
size: -
CDR3: CASSPPGCIHGYTF
DNA: TGTGCCAGCAGCCCGCCGGGGTGCATCCATGGCTACACCTTC

D: -
J: TRBJ2-7
V: TRBV5-6
size: -
CDR3: CASSFRDGGLYEQYF
DNA: TGTGCCAGCAGCTTCCGGGACGGTGGTCTCTACGAGCAGTACTTC

D: -
J: TRBJ2-1
V: TRBV18
size: -
CDR3: CASSPDRPLDNEQFF
DNA: TGTGCCAGCTCACCCGACCGACCCCTTGACAATGAGCAGTTCTTC

D: TRBD1
J: TRBJ2-2
V: TRBV7-8
size: -
CDR3: CASSLRTGVTGELFF
DNA: TGTGCCAGCAGCCTTCGGACAGGGGTTACCGGGGAGCTGTTTTTT

D: -
J: TRBJ2-7
V: TRBV6-5
size: -
CDR3: CASSRVRGGEQYF
DNA: TGTGCCAGCAGTAGAGTCAGGGGCGGCGAGCAGTACTTC

D: -
J: TRBJ2-2
V: TRBV2
size: -
CDR3: CASSVRDANTGELFF
DNA: TGTGCCAGCAGCGTCCGGGACGCCAACACCGGGGAGCTGTTTTTT

D: -
J: TRBJ1-1
V: TRBV6-1
size: -
CDR3: CASSEAHRQEGTEAFF
DNA: TGTGCCAGCAGTGAAGCCCACCGACAGGAGGGGACTGAAGCTTTCTTT

D: -
J: TRBJ2-2
V: TRBV7-3
size: -
CDR3: CASSPTDVNTGELFF
DNA: TGTGCCAGCAGCCCCACGGATGTCAACACCGGGGAGCTGTTTTTT

D: -
J: TRBJ1-4
V: TRBV7-8
size: -
CDR3: CASSFSRRETNEKLFF
DNA: TGTGCCAGCAGCTTCAGTCGACGCGAAACTAATGAAAAACTGTTTTTT

D: TRBD1
J: TRBJ2-2
V: TRBV27
size: -
CDR3: CASSSSGTGYGELFF
DNA: TGTGCCAGCAGTTCCTCCGGGACAGGGTACGGGGAGCTGTTTTTT

D: -
J: TRBJ2-2
V: TRBV5-6
size: -
CDR3: CASSVRRGTGELFF
DNA: TGTGCCAGCAGCGTTAGGCGCGGCACCGGGGAGCTGTTTTTT

D: -
J: TRBJ1-1
V: TRBV5-8
size: -
CDR3: CASSLAAGYTEAFF
DNA: TGTGCCAGCAGCTTGGCCGCCGGCTACACTGAAGCTTTCTTT

D: -
J: TRBJ2-4
V: TRBV4-2
size: few
CDR3: CASSLSVQNSGKNIQYF
DNA: TGTGCCAGCAGCCTAAGCGTCCAAAACTCGGGCAAAAACATTCAGTACTTC

D: TRBD2
J: TRBJ2-5
V: TRBV14
size: -
CDR3: CASSQGWAGGETQYF
DNA: TGTGCCAGCAGCCAGGGCTGGGCGGGAGGAGAGACCCAGTACTTC

D: -
J: TRBJ2-1
V: TRBV27
size: -
CDR3: CASSFDGSFYEQFF
DNA: TGTGCCAGCAGTTTTGACGGGAGTTTTTATGAGCAGTTCTTC

D: -
J: TRBJ1-6
V: TRBV5-5
size: -
CDR3: CASSLGRSSYNSPLHF
DNA: TGTGCCAGCAGCTTGGGACGGTCCTCCTATAATTCACCCCTCCACTTT

D: -
J: TRBJ1-1
V: TRBV6-4
size: -
CDR3: CASSWTERSEAFF
DNA: TGTGCCAGCAGTTGGACTGAGCGTTCTGAAGCTTTCTTT

D: -
J: TRBJ2-7
V: TRBV12-3/TRBV12-4
size: -
CDR3: CASSLWDEQYF
DNA: TGTGCCAGCAGTTTATGGGACGAGCAGTACTTC

D: -
J: TRBJ1-2
V: TRBV19
size: -
CDR3: CASSIDRRGGYTF
DNA: TGTGCCAGTAGTATAGATCGCAGAGGAGGCTACACCTTC

D: -
J: TRBJ1-3
V: TRBV10-3
size: -
CDR3: CAIRKMTGLISSGNTIYF
DNA: TGTGCCATCAGGAAGATGACAGGCCTCATCAGCTCTGGAAACACCATATATTTT

D: TRBD1
J: TRBJ1-5
V: TRBV18
size: -
CDR3: CASSPPDRGPQPQHF
DNA: TGTGCCAGCTCACCACCGGACAGGGGTCCTCAGCCCCAGCATTTT

D: -
J: TRBJ2-3
V: TRBV20-1
size: -
CDR3: CSASPLDTQYF
DNA: TGCAGTGCTAGTCCTTTGGATACGCAGTATTTT

D: -
J: TRBJ1-3
V: TRBV28
size: -
CDR3: CASSLTGSGNTIYF
DNA: TGTGCCAGCAGCCTGACAGGTTCAGGAAACACCATATATTTT

D: TRBD2
J: TRBJ2-5
V: TRBV6-2/TRBV6-3
size: few
CDR3: CASSLVRGQETQYF
DNA: TGTGCCAGCAGCCTCGTGCGGGGGCAAGAGACCCAGTACTTC

D: TRBD2
J: TRBJ2-5
V: TRBV29-1
size: -
CDR3: CSVGTSGSHQETQYF
DNA: TGCAGCGTCGGGACTAGCGGGAGTCACCAAGAGACCCAGTACTTC

D: -
J: TRBJ2-5
V: TRBV7-2
size: -
CDR3: CASSLAAGFQETQYF
DNA: TGTGCCAGCAGCTTAGCTGCAGGCTTTCAAGAGACCCAGTACTTC

D: -
J: TRBJ2-2
V: TRBV4-1
size: -
CDR3: CASSQGREVTGELFF
DNA: TGCGCCAGCAGCCAAGGGCGGGAAGTCACCGGGGAGCTGTTTTTT

D: -
J: TRBJ2-3
V: TRBV10-3
size: -
CDR3: CAISPGLLSTDTQYF
DNA: TGTGCCATCAGTCCGGGCCTCCTTAGCACAGATACGCAGTATTTT

D: -
J: TRBJ2-1
V: TRBV7-3
size: -
CDR3: CASSLATRELGEQFF
DNA: TGTGCCAGCAGCTTGGCGACTAGGGAATTAGGTGAGCAGTTCTTC